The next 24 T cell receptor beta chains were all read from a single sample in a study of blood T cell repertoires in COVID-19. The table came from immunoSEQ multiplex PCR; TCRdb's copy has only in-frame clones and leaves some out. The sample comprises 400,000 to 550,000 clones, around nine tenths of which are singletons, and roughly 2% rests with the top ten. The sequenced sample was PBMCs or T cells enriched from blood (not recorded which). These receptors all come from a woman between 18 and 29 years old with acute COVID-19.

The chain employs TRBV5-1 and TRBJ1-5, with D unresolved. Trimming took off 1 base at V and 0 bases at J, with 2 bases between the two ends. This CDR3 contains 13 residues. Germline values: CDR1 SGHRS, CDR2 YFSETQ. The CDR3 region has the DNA TGCGCCAGCAGCTTGTATAGCAATCAGCCCCAGCATTTT. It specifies CASSLYSNQPQHF.

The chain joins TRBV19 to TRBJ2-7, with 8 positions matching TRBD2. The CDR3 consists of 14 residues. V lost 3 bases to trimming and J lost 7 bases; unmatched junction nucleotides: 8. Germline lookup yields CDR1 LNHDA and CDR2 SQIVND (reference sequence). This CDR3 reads CASSMRGRPGEQYF. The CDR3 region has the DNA TGTGCCAGTAGTATGCGCGGGAGGCCGGGTGAGCAGTACTTC.

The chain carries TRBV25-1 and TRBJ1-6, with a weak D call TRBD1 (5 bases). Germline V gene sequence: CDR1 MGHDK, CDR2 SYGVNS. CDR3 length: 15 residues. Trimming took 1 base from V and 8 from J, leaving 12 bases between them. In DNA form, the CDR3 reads TGTGCCAGCAGTGAATGGGGCAGGGATGATTCACCCCTCCACTTT. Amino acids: CASSEWGRDDSPLHF.

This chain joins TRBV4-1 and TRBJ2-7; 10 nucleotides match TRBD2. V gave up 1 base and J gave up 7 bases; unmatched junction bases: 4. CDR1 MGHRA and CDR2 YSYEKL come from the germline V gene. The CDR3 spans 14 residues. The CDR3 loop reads CASSQGLAGEEQYF. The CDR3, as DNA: TGCGCCAGCAGCCAAGGACTAGCGGGCGAGGAGCAGTACTTC.

DNA of the CDR3: TGTGCCAGCTCCGCTGTAGGGGGAGATTTCGTCAATGAGCAGTTCTTC. Amino acid sequence: CASSAVGGDFVNEQFF. The chain uses TRBV18 and TRBJ2-1; possible D gene TRBD1, 6 bases. V shed 6 bases and J shed 6 bases, with 21 bases lying between them. The CDR3 covers 16 residues. The germline gives CDR1 KGHSH, CDR2 LQKENI.

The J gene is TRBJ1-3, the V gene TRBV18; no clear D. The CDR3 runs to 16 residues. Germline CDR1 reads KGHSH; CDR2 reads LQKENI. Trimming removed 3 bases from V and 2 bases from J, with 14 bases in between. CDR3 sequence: CASSPEPPDTGNTIYF. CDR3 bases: TGTGCCAGCTCACCGGAGCCGCCGGATACTGGAAACACCATATATTTT. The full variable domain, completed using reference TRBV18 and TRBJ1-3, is NAGVMQNPRHLVRRRGQEARLRCSPMKGHSHVYWYRQLPEEGLKFMVYLQKENIIDESGMPKERFSAEFPKEGPSILRIQQVVRGDSAAYFCASSPEPPDTGNTIYFGEGSWLTVV.

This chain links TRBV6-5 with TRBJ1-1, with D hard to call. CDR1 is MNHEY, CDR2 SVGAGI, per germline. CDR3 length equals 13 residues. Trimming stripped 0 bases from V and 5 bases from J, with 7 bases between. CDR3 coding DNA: TGTGCCAGCAGTTACTCGGGAGTAACTGAAGCTTTCTTT. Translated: CASSYSGVTEAFF.

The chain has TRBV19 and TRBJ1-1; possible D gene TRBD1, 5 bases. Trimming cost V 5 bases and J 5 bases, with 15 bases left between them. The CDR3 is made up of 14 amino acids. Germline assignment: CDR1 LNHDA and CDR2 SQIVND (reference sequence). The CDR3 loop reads CASSAGGSITEAFF. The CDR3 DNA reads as TGTGCCAGTAGTGCCGGGGGGAGTATAACTGAAGCTTTCTTT.

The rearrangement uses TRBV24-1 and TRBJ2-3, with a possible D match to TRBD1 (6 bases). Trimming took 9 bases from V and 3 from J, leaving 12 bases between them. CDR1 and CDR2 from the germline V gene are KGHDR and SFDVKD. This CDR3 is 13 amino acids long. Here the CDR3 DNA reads TGTGCCACCTCAGGGGCCCCTACAGATACGCAGTATTTT. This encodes CATSGAPTDTQYF.

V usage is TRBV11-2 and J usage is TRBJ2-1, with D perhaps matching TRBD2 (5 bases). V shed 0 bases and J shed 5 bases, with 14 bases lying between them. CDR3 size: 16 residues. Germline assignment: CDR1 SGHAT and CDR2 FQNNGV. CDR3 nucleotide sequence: TGTGCCAGCAGCTTAGAAGCACGGAGGTATAACAATGAGCAGTTCTTC. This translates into CASSLEARRYNNEQFF.

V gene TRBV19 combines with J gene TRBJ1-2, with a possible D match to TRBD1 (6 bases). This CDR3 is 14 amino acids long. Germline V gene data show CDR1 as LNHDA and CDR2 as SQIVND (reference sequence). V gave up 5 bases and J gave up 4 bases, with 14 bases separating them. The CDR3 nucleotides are TGTGCCAGTAGTCTGCCTAGGACAGTCTATGGCTACACCTTC. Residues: CASSLPRTVYGYTF.

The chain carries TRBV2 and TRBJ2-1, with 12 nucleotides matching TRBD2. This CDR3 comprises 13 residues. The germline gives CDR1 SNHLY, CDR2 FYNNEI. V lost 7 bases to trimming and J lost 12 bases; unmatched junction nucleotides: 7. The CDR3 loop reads CASTLTSGGWQFF. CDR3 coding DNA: TGTGCCAGCACTCTGACTAGCGGGGGTTGGCAGTTCTTC.

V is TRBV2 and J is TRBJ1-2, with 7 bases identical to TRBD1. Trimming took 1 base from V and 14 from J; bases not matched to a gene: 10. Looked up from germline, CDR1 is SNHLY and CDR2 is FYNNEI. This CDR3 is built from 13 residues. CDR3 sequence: CASSEGRDSRQTF. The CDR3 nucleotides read TGTGCCAGCAGTGAAGGGCGGGACAGTCGTCAAACCTTC. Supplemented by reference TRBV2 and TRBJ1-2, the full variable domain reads EPEVTQTPSHQVTQMGQEVILRCVPISNHLYFYWYRQILGQKVEFLVSFYNNEISEKSEIFDDQFSVERPDGSNFTLKIRSTKLEDSAMYFCASSEGRDSRQTFGSGTRLTVV.

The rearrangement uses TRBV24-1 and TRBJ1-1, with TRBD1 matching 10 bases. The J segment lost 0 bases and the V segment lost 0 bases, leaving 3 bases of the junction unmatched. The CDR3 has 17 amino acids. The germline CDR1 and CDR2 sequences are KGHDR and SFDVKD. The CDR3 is CATSDLGQGGMNTEAFF. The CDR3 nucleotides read TGTGCCACCAGTGATTTGGGACAGGGGGGCATGAACACTGAAGCTTTCTTT.

CDR3 protein: CAISDGKRGGQGETQYF. The CDR3, as DNA: TGTGCCATCAGTGATGGAAAGCGGGGGGGCCAAGGAGAGACCCAGTACTTC. The gene calls are TRBV10-3 and TRBJ2-5; 10 nucleotides match TRBD2. CDR1 is ENHRY, CDR2 SYGVKD, per germline. CDR3 size: 17 residues. V shed 3 bases and J 4 bases; nucleotides not matched to a gene: 11.

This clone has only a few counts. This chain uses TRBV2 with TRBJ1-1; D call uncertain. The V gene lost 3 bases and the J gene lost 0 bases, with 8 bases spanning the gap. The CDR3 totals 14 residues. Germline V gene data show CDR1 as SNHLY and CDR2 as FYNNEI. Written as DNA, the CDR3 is TGTGCCAGCAGTGACGCCAGATTGAACACTGAAGCTTTCTTT. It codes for CASSDARLNTEAFF.

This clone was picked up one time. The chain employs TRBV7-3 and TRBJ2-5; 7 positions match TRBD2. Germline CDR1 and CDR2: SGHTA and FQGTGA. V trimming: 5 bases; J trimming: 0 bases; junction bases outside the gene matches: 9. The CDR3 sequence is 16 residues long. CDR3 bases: TGTGCCAGCAGCCCGGAGATCGGGGGGAACCAAGAGACCCAGTACTTC. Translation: CASSPEIGGNQETQYF.

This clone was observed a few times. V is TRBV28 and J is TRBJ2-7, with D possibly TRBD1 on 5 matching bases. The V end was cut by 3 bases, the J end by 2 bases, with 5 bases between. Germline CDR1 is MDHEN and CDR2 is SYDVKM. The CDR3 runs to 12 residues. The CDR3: CASSFRAYEQYF. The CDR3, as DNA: TGTGCCAGCAGTTTCAGGGCCTACGAGCAGTACTTC. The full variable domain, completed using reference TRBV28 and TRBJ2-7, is DVKVTQSSRYLVKRTGEKVFLECVQDMDHENMFWYRQDPGLGLRLIYFSYDVKMKEKGDIPEGYSVSREKKERFSLILESASTNQTSMYLCASSFRAYEQYFGPGTRLTVT.

The CDR3, as DNA: TGTGCCAGCAGTTTAACGGCAGATACGCAGTATTTT. This gives the protein CASSLTADTQYF. This chain uses TRBV28 with TRBJ2-3; D is undetermined. V shed 2 bases and J shed 4 bases, with 4 bases lying between them. The V gene's germline CDR1 is MDHEN and CDR2 SYDVKM. This CDR3 has 12 amino acids.

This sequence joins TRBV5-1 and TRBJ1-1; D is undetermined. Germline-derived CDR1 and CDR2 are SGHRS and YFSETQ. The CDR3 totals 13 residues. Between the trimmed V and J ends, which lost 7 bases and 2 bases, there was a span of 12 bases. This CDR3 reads CASCSPGNTEAFF. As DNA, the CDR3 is TGCGCCAGCTGTTCACCGGGTAACACTGAAGCTTTCTTT.

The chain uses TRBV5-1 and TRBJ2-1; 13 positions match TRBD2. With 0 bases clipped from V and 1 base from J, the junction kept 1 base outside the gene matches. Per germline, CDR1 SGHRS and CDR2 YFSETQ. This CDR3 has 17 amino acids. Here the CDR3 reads CASSLGLAGGSYNEQFF. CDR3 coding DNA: TGCGCCAGCAGCTTGGGACTAGCGGGAGGTTCCTACAATGAGCAGTTCTTC.

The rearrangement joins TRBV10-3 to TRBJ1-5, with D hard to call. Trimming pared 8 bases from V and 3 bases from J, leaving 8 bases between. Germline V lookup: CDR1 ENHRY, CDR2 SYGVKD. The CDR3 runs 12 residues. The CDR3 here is CAIGGDNQPQHF. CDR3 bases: TGTGCCATCGGCGGTGACAATCAGCCCCAGCATTTT.

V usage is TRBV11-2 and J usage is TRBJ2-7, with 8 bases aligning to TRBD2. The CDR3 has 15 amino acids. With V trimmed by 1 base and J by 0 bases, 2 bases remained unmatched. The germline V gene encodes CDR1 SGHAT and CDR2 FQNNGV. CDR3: CASSLGRGASYEQYF. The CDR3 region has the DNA TGTGCCAGCAGCTTAGGGCGGGGGGCCTCCTACGAGCAGTACTTC.

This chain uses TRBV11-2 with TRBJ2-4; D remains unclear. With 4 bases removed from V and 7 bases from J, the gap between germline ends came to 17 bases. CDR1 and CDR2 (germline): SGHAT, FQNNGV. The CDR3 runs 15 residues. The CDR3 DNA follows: TGTGCCAGCAGCTCGAGAGTAGGAGCCGCGAACATTCAGTACTTC. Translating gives CASSSRVGAANIQYF.